The text below deals with one T cell receptor (beta chain). Its specificity is unknown. These data belong to a study of shared clonotypes between healthy human individuals. Study-wide findings and caveats: When compared with the clonotypes that were shared by all four sorted-subset donors, the non-shared clonotypes turned out to have lower generation probabilities.

CDR3 length: 12 amino acids. Losses at the gene ends were 5 bases for V and 16 bases for J; bases not matched to a gene: 11. CDR1 is MGHRA, CDR2 YSYEKL, per germline. Genomic DNA belonging to each subset was distributed in equal measure over several immunoSEQ plates. Produced via immunoSEQ multiplex PCR; TCRdb's table is partial and in-frame only. This table holds about 2,100,000 clones, just over 90% found once. Naive CD8 cells, CD45RO-negative and positively selected for CCR7, excluded terminally differentiated effector memory CD45RA+ cells. HIV-negative, healthy adults without recent acute infections or vaccinations were the donors.

The source is a man younger than 35 in good health. Some clones in this sample may be carry-over from other donors' samples. The chain recombines TRBV4-1 with TRBJ2-1; 7 bases agree with TRBD2. Sequenced sample: naive CD8+ T cells from PBMCs. The CDR3 sequence: CASSEAGEGIFF. The CDR3 coding sequence is TGCGCCAGCAGCGAGGCGGGAGAAGGAATCTTCTTC.